The source of this TCR beta chain is a study of T-cell memory formation after mild COVID-19. TCRdb re-called the 5' RACE reads with MiXCR, one entry per CDR3 protein. The sample lists about 30,000 distinct CDR3 sequences; approximately 12% were seen once. V was clipped by 3 bases and J by 4 bases; unmatched bases: 7. CDR1 and CDR2 from the germline V gene are MGHRA and YSYEKL. The CDR3 loop spans 16 amino acids. This clonotype occurred many times. The chain recombines TRBV4-1 with TRBJ2-1, with 9 nucleotides matching TRBD2. The sample was PBMCs or a T cell subset sorted from them (not recorded which). This sequence was found in an adult woman who had mild COVID-19 (a few samples of this study predate the infection). Cell type and time point are not known. In DNA form, the CDR3 reads TGCGCCAGCAGCCACCCGACTAGCGGACTATACAATGAGCAGTTCTTC. Translating it yields CASSHPTSGLYNEQFF.